These 4 T cell receptor beta chains came from one sample sequenced in a study of T cells after yellow fever vaccination (dated by TCRdb to the late 2010s). This specimen's treatment or condition label, per the study, means: live attenuated yellow fever vaccine strain. Receptor amplification or capture employed 5' RACE. TCRdb lists the instrument as Illumina HiSeq 2500. The public reads were run again by TCRdb, first through fastp at Q25 and then through MiXCR, and only productive beta chains were kept. Each CDR3 protein appears once, grouped with its most common genes and DNA. The sample profile shows some 670,000 distinct CDR3 sequences; around 12% of them were found once. The top ten clonotypes cover about 16% of the sample. The sequences come from PBMCs, collected on the day of the yellow fever booster vaccination. These TCRs come from a young man who received the YFV17D yellow fever vaccine.

This rearrangement joins TRBV7-6 to TRBJ2-1; 15 bases map to TRBD2. The CDR3 has 21 amino acids. Trimming took 4 bases from V and 2 from J; bases not matched to a gene: 15. From germline, CDR1 is SGHVS and CDR2 FNYEAQ. CDR3 in amino acids: CASSSPRRTGTSGRTYNEQFF. The CDR3 nucleotides are TGTGCCAGCAGCTCCCCGCGGAGAACCGGGACTAGCGGGAGGACCTACAATGAGCAGTTCTTC.

The J gene is TRBJ1-3, the V gene TRBV15; D is ambiguous. V lost 1 base and J 2 bases, leaving 9 bases between the germline ends. Germline V CDR1 and CDR2: LNHNV, YYDKDF (reference sequence). The CDR3 totals 15 residues. In DNA form, the CDR3 reads TGTGCCACCAGCAGAGTTTTTGATCCTGGAAACACCATATATTTT. Amino acid sequence: CATSRVFDPGNTIYF.

The rearrangement joins TRBV5-6 to TRBJ2-7; D call uncertain. Germline lookup yields CDR1 SGHDT and CDR2 YYEEEE. This CDR3 spans 12 amino acids. V lost 0 bases to trimming and J lost 5 bases, with 6 bases between them. CDR3 residues: CASSLEVNEQYF. CDR3 sequence (DNA): TGTGCCAGCAGCTTGGAGGTGAACGAGCAGTACTTC. The full variable domain, in which reference TRBV5-6 and TRBJ2-7 provide the parts outside the CDR3, is DAGVTQSPTHLIKTRGQQVTLRCSPKSGHDTVSWYQQALGQGPQFIFQYYEEEERQRGNFPDRFSGHQFPNYSSELNVNALLLGDSALYLCASSLEVNEQYFGPGTRLTVT.

This clonotype appeared a few times. The chain links TRBV20-1 to TRBJ2-3, with 10 bases aligning to TRBD2. Trimming at V came to 5 bases and at J to 0 bases, leaving 5 bases not matched to a gene. The germline V gene encodes CDR1 DFQATT and CDR2 SNEGSKA (reference sequence). This CDR3 contains 15 residues. The CDR3 DNA sequence: TGCAGTGCTTTGGTAGCGGGAGGAAGCACAGATACGCAGTATTTT. Translating it yields CSALVAGGSTDTQYF.